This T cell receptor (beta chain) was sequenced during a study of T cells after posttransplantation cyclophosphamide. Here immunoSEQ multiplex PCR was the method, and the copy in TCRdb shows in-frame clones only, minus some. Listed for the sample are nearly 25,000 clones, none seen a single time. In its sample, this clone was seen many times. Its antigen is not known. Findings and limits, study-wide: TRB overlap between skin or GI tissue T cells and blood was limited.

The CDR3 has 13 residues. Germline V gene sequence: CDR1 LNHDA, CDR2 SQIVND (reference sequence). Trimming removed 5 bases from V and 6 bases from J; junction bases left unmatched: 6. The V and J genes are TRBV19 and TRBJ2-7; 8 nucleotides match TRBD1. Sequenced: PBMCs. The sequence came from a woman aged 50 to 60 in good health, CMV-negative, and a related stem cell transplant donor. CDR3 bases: TGTGCCAGTAGTTCAGGGGGCTTTGGCGAGCAGTACTTC. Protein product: CASSSGGFGEQYF.